One and the same sample provided the 13 T cell receptor beta chains below, sequenced in a study of siplizumab effects on memory and regulatory T cells (dated by TCRdb to 2018 to 2020). Library preparation employed the immunoSEQ multiplex PCR assay. TCRdb carries this immuneACCESS record with in-frame sequences only. Its versions omit some clonotypes, under half of them owing to an unresolved V gene in the studies checked, with the rest unexplained. This sample lists about 50,000 clones; around 97% were detected once. 1.1% of the sample rests with the top ten. Sequencing used naive CD8+ T cells sorted from blood. The cell subset or site label corresponds to: unstimulated naive T cells. The source of these receptors is a human donor in good health.

This chain uses TRBV2 with TRBJ2-6; 7 bases line up with TRBD1. Germline V gives CDR1 SNHLY, CDR2 FYNNEI. This CDR3 comprises 17 residues. V shed 1 base and J 4 bases; nucleotides not matched to a gene: 7. The CDR3 coding sequence is TGTGCCAGCAGTGAAGGGTACAGGGGCTTAGGGGCCAACGTCCTGACTTTC. It is translated as CASSEGYRGLGANVLTF.

Remarks on this clone: Within the sample, other DNA sequences also encode this same CDR3. V gene TRBV7-9 combines with J gene TRBJ2-7; no clear D gene. Per the germline V gene, CDR1 is SEHNR and CDR2 is FQNEAQ (reference sequence). The length of the CDR3 is 12 residues. Trimming took 0 bases from V and 6 from J, leaving 6 bases between them. The CDR3 nucleotides are TGTGCCAGCAGCTTAGCTGGCTTCGAGCAGTACTTC. Translating gives CASSLAGFEQYF.

The chain has TRBV18 and TRBJ1-4; weak D call: TRBD1 (5 bases). V shed 6 bases and J shed 0 bases, with 14 bases lying between them. In germline, CDR1 is KGHSH, CDR2 LQKENI. This CDR3 has 16 residues. CDR3 residues: CASSQGEHSTNEKLFF. Here the CDR3 DNA reads TGTGCCAGCTCCCAAGGGGAGCACTCAACTAATGAAAAACTGTTTTTT.

This rearrangement joins TRBV19 to TRBJ2-1; D might be TRBD1 (6 bases). The CDR3 has 15 amino acids. The V gene lost 5 bases and the J gene lost 3 bases, with 14 bases spanning the gap. CDR1 and CDR2 from the germline V gene are LNHDA and SQIVND (reference sequence). This CDR3 is CASSYTGTSYNEQFF. In nucleotides, the CDR3 is TGTGCCAGTAGTTATACCGGGACAAGCTACAATGAGCAGTTCTTC.

The CDR3 loop reads CASSQLGGQGSYEQYF. The CDR3 region has the DNA TGCGCCAGCAGCCAATTAGGGGGACAGGGATCCTACGAGCAGTACTTC. The chain is built from TRBV4-1 and TRBJ2-7; 9 bases are a match to TRBD1. Per the germline V gene, CDR1 is MGHRA and CDR2 is YSYEKL. With V trimmed by 2 bases and J by 1 base, 6 bases remained unmatched. The length of the CDR3 is 16 residues.

This chain uses TRBV7-3 with TRBJ2-7; D gene unclear. This CDR3 is built from 15 residues. V lost 1 base and J lost 0, with 10 bases in between. Germline loops: CDR1 SGHTA, CDR2 FQGTGA. The CDR3 nucleotides read TGTGCCAGCAGCTTAATGGTGGGAAGCTCCTACGAGCAGTACTTC. This encodes CASSLMVGSSYEQYF.

The chain links TRBV2 to TRBJ2-1, with D perhaps matching TRBD1 or TRBD2 (6 bases each). V gave up 6 bases and J gave up 8 bases, with 11 bases separating them. The CDR3 sequence is 12 residues long. Looked up from germline, CDR1 is SNHLY and CDR2 is FYNNEI. CDR3 protein: CASRRGVHEQFF. CDR3 nucleotide sequence: TGTGCCAGCAGGAGGGGGGTCCATGAGCAGTTCTTC.

The rearrangement uses TRBV5-5 and TRBJ1-4; D unclear. V was cut by 0 bases and J by 7 bases, with 1 base left in between. Germline V gene sequence: CDR1 SGHKS, CDR2 YYEKEE (reference sequence). The CDR3 covers 11 residues. For the CDR3, the DNA is TGTGCCAGCAGCTTGGCTGAAAAACTGTTTTTT. This codes for CASSLAEKLFF.

Here the CDR3 reads CASSKLEDTQETQYF. CDR3 DNA sequence: TGTGCCAGCAGTAAACTAGAAGACACCCAAGAGACCCAGTACTTC. The chain uses TRBV6-6 and TRBJ2-5, with D possibly being TRBD2 (5 bases). The CDR3 totals 15 residues. Germline loops: CDR1 MNHNY, CDR2 SVGAGI (reference sequence). V dropped 5 bases and J dropped 1 base, with 14 bases sitting between them.

The genes are TRBV5-1 and TRBJ2-7; 7 bases align to TRBD2. This CDR3 has 16 residues. The germline V gene encodes CDR1 SGHRS and CDR2 YFSETQ. V lost 1 base, J lost 4 bases, and 11 bases stayed unmatched. CDR3 region: CASSLTAGDFGYEQYF. CDR3 coding DNA: TGCGCCAGCAGCTTGACGGCGGGAGACTTCGGGTACGAGCAGTACTTC.

The CDR3 here is CASSDYRYNEQFF. The DNA of the CDR3 is TGTGCCAGCAGTGATTATCGGTACAATGAGCAGTTCTTC. This sequence joins TRBV2 and TRBJ2-1; D unresolved. This CDR3 is built from 13 residues. Trimming removed 3 bases at V and 4 bases at J, with 7 bases between. Germline V lookup: CDR1 SNHLY, CDR2 FYNNEI. Supplemented by reference TRBV2 and TRBJ2-1, the full variable domain reads EPEVTQTPSHQVTQMGQEVILRCVPISNHLYFYWYRQILGQKVEFLVSFYNNEISEKSEIFDDQFSVERPDGSNFTLKIRSTKLEDSAMYFCASSDYRYNEQFFGPGTRLTVL.

This chain links TRBV4-1 with TRBJ1-5; D not certain. Trimming cost V 0 bases and J 0 bases, with 12 bases left between them. The V gene's germline CDR1 is MGHRA and CDR2 YSYEKL. The CDR3 has 17 amino acids. The CDR3 DNA reads TGCGCCAGCAGCCAAGATCTCCCTAGTTATAGCAATCAGCCCCAGCATTTT. The encoded protein is CASSQDLPSYSNQPQHF.

This chain connects TRBV4-1 to TRBJ1-1; D perhaps matches TRBD1 (6 bases). The germline V gene has CDR1 MGHRA and CDR2 YSYEKL. The CDR3 runs to 13 residues. V gave up 1 base and J gave up 11 bases, with 14 bases separating them. CDR3: CASSQVPGARAFF. The CDR3 DNA is TGCGCCAGCAGCCAAGTTCCAGGGGCAAGGGCTTTCTTT.